Presented here are 12 T cell receptor beta chains from one specimen sequenced in a study of cytomegalovirus exposure and HLA in healthy donors (dated by TCRdb to about 2017). The library came from the immunoSEQ multiplex PCR assay. The multiplex PCR relied on a mix of 60 forward primers for TCR Vbeta segments and 13 reverse primers for TCR Jbeta segments. TCRdb re-hosts the immuneACCESS table, in-frame sequences only. Its copies lack some clones; in the studies checked, an unresolved V gene accounts for under half of them, and the cause for the rest is not known. This sample's table contains under 150,000 clones. The ten top clones hold approximately 2.4% of the sample. The sequencing sample was made of PBMCs. Receptor source: a man aged 40-49 years in good health and CMV-seronegative.

The chain links TRBV5-1 to TRBJ1-2; D gene unclear. The CDR3 extends over 12 amino acids. Germline V lookup: CDR1 SGHRS, CDR2 YFSETQ. The V and J ends lost 0 bases and 5 bases respectively, with 5 bases between them. Here the CDR3 reads CASSLGAYGYTF. The CDR3 DNA sequence: TGCGCCAGCAGCTTGGGGGCTTATGGCTACACCTTC.

The chain carries TRBV7-6 and TRBJ2-4, with 7 bases lining up with TRBD1. Trimming took 5 bases from V and 8 from J; bases not matched to a gene: 9. Germline loops: CDR1 SGHVS, CDR2 FNYEAQ. The CDR3 has 14 residues. The CDR3 DNA reads as TGTGCCAGCAGCCTCGGGTTCGACAGGGACATTCAGTACTTC. It codes for CASSLGFDRDIQYF.

The chain employs TRBV15 and TRBJ2-3; 7 bases map to TRBD1. V shed 3 bases and J 2 bases; nucleotides not matched to a gene: 5. Germline V gene lookup returns CDR1 LNHNV and CDR2 YYDKDF (reference sequence). This CDR3 spans 15 amino acids. CDR3 protein: CATSRVQGNTDTQYF. CDR3 in DNA: TGTGCCACCAGCAGGGTACAGGGGAACACAGATACGCAGTATTTT.

CDR3: CASSLVGVDVTQYF. CDR3 coding DNA: TGTGCCAGCAGCTTAGTCGGGGTCGACGTTACGCAGTATTTT. V is TRBV11-1 and J is TRBJ2-3; D might be TRBD2 (5 bases). Germline lookup yields CDR1 SGHAT and CDR2 FQDESV (reference sequence). The CDR3 sequence is 14 residues long. V lost 1 base and J lost 8, with 13 bases in between.

The chain links TRBV2 to TRBJ2-2; 11 nucleotides align to TRBD1. This CDR3 contains 16 residues. Germline CDR1 is SNHLY and CDR2 is FYNNEI. Trimming removed 6 bases from V and 5 bases from J; junction bases left unmatched: 8. The CDR3 here is CASSHGGTGGTGELFF. The CDR3 nucleotides are TGTGCCAGCAGCCATGGCGGGACAGGGGGGACCGGGGAGCTGTTTTTT.

This CDR3 reads CATSREALGGKNTEAFF. The CDR3 coding sequence is TGTGCCACCAGCAGAGAAGCATTAGGGGGAAAGAACACTGAAGCTTTCTTT. The chain is built from TRBV15 and TRBJ1-1, with D perhaps TRBD1 (6 bases). Looked up from germline, CDR1 is LNHNV and CDR2 is YYDKDF (reference sequence). Trimming took 0 bases from V and 1 from J, leaving 15 bases between them. The CDR3 contains 17 residues. Based on the CDR3 plus reference TRBV15 and TRBJ1-1, the full variable domain is DAMVIQNPRYQVTQFGKPVTLSCSQTLNHNVMYWYQQKSSQAPKLLFHYYDKDFNNEADTPDNFQSRRPNTSFCFLDIRSPGLGDTAMYLCATSREALGGKNTEAFFGQGTRLTVV.

The chain links TRBV7-2 to TRBJ1-5; D call uncertain. Germline V lookup: CDR1 SGHTA, CDR2 FQGNSA. CDR3 length: 15 residues. V was trimmed by 1 base and J by 0 bases, leaving 7 bases between them. CDR3 sequence: CASSLGLYSNQPQHF. CDR3 coding DNA: TGTGCCAGCAGCTTAGGACTATATAGCAATCAGCCCCAGCATTTT.

The rearrangement joins TRBV4-2 to TRBJ1-2; no definite D call. The germline V gene encodes CDR1 LGHNA and CDR2 YNFKEQ. The CDR3 has 14 amino acids. Between the trimmed V and J ends, which lost 1 base and 4 bases, there was a span of 10 bases. The CDR3, as DNA: TGTGCCAGCAGCCAAGGATCGGGTCCCTATGGCTACACCTTC. Residues: CASSQGSGPYGYTF.

This chain uses TRBV7-2 with TRBJ1-3, with a possible D match to TRBD1 (5 bases). V lost 5 bases, J lost 6 bases, and 23 bases lay in between. The CDR3 loop spans 17 amino acids. Germline loops: CDR1 SGHTA, CDR2 FQGNSA. In nucleotides, the CDR3 is TGTGCCAGCAGCCCTAGGAAGGGGTGGGGACTGGAAAACACCATATATTTT. Translated, it gives CASSPRKGWGLENTIYF.

The chain combines TRBV28 with TRBJ1-1; D not certain. The CDR3 contains 13 residues. With 6 bases removed from V and 8 bases from J, the gap between germline ends came to 16 bases. CDR1 is MDHEN and CDR2 is SYDVKM in the germline V gene. The DNA of the CDR3 is TGTGCCAGCAGCAGTTCCTTCGACGGGGAAGCTTTCTTT. It specifies CASSSSFDGEAFF.

J is TRBJ1-4 and V is TRBV6-5; no reliable D call. This CDR3 is built from 14 residues. Germline assignment: CDR1 MNHEY and CDR2 SVGAGI. Trimming pared 6 bases from V and 5 bases from J, leaving 13 bases between. The CDR3 DNA follows: TGTGCCAGCAGCTCCTTCGGCGGGAATGAAAAACTGTTTTTT. Protein: CASSSFGGNEKLFF.

The chain couples TRBV6-1 to TRBJ2-2; 10 bases agree with TRBD1. V shed 6 bases, J shed 6 bases, and the junction held 7 bases outside the gene matches. The length of the CDR3 is 15 residues. CDR1 is MNHNS, CDR2 SASEGT, per germline. CDR3 residues: CASRQDRGRAGELFF. CDR3 DNA: TGTGCCAGCAGACAAGACAGGGGGCGAGCCGGGGAGCTGTTTTTT.